This T cell receptor (beta chain) originates from a study of blood T cell repertoires in COVID-19. On the study more broadly: Samples of COVID-19 (acute and convalescent) were obtained from the United States, Italy and Spain. Sources were T cells, B-cell-depleted T cells, or PBMCs; the material itself was cDNA or gDNA.

In the study's own analysis: Reference gene primer amplification yielded estimated nucleated cell counts. The assay was immunoSEQ multiplex PCR, and TCRdb's table has in-frame clones only and misses some. The V and J calls and the clone size are those of that table, but D and trimming were determined from the DNA. Here the sample spans 200,000 to 300,000 clones, around 92% being singletons. The Seattle patients, enrolled during active infection, were followed longitudinally. Germline assignment: CDR1 SGHDT and CDR2 YYEEEE. With V trimmed by 4 bases and J by 3 bases, 6 bases remained unmatched. This CDR3 contains 14 residues.

This TCR was sampled from a person between 18 and 35 years old with COVID-19, enrolled during active disease. The sequenced sample was peripheral blood. The chain employs TRBV5-6 and TRBJ2-7; 8 bases are a match to TRBD1. In DNA form, the CDR3 reads TGTGCCAGCAGCCTTGGACAGGGCCACTACGAGCAGTACTTC. Residues: CASSLGQGHYEQYF.